This T cell receptor beta chain was captured by sequencing in a study of blood T cells in healthy people across ages. The wider study: Per two T cells, template switching captured roughly one barcoded beta molecule. Whole-study results and caveats: The study lacked donor CMV status, which possibly confounded expanded clonotype changes. Older age coincided with a roughly linear decline in TCR beta diversity per million T cells.

Looked up from germline, CDR1 is DFQATT and CDR2 is SNEGSKA (reference sequence). This CDR3 spans 16 amino acids. Unmatched junction bases numbered 5, after V lost 6 bases and J lost 1 base. This clonotype has just one count. The antigen is unknown. The second PCR ran roughly 7 to 12 cycles with a sample-barcoded 5' primer and J-beta primers. Sequencing of every sample gave 2.5 million or more CDR3-containing paired-end reads. From the 5' RACE reads, TCRdb called clonotypes with MiXCR, one entry per CDR3 protein. The data show 700,000 to 900,000 distinct CDR3 sequences, with roughly 50% seen just once and around 41% held by the top ten.

The clonotype originates from an elderly man in good health. The sequencing sample was made of blood. The chain carries TRBV20-1 and TRBJ2-6; 11 bases line up with TRBD2. CDR3 sequence: CSARRLAGSGANVLTF. The CDR3 nucleotides read TGCAGTGCAAGGAGACTAGCGGGGTCTGGGGCCAACGTCCTGACTTTC.